Shown below are 24 T cell receptor beta chains from a single sample sequenced in a study of T cell repertoires in cytomegalovirus infection. Using its own MiXCR run on the reads, TCRdb lists one record per CDR3 protein. The table shows 650,000 to 850,000 distinct CDR3 sequences, with 25% to 35% occurring only once. Their cognate antigens are unknown. Source: cultured CD8+ T cells from PBMCs, taken from culture after CMV antigen stimulation. The source of these receptors is a human donor in good health (CMV status not recorded). Some clones in this sample may be carry-over from other donors' samples.

The chain joins TRBV24-1 to TRBJ2-5, with D maybe TRBD2 (6 bases). V was trimmed by 4 bases and J by 4 bases, leaving 12 bases between them. Germline assignment: CDR1 KGHDR and CDR2 SFDVKD. The CDR3 covers 14 residues. DNA of the CDR3: TGTGCCACCAGTGACGGGGACTTCGGAGAGACCCAGTACTTC. This codes for CATSDGDFGETQYF.

V usage is TRBV7-2 and J usage is TRBJ1-2; tentative D call: TRBD1 (6 bases). Germline V CDR1 and CDR2: SGHTA, FQGNSA. The length of the CDR3 is 16 residues. The ends were cut back, 1 base at V and 8 bases at J, with 20 bases in the middle. DNA of the CDR3: TGTGCCAGCAGCTTAGTCGGCGGTGGGGGGGCGGGGGGCTACACCTTC. This sequence encodes CASSLVGGGGAGGYTF.

J is TRBJ2-7 and V is TRBV18, with unresolved D. The length of the CDR3 is 14 residues. Looked up from germline, CDR1 is KGHSH and CDR2 is LQKENI. Deletions cut 6 bases from V and 4 bases from J, with 16 bases between. CDR3 DNA: TGTGCCAGCTCCGACCCTTCAAGCCCATACGAGCAGTACGTC. Residues: CASSDPSSPYEQYV.

In this sample, this clonotype turned up many times. This sequence joins TRBV7-2 and TRBJ2-2; D remains ambiguous. V was shortened by 5 bases and J by 6 bases, with 13 bases between the two germline ends. CDR3 size: 14 residues. Germline CDR1 SGHTA, CDR2 FQGNSA. This chain's CDR3 is CASSLIADAGELFF. The CDR3 nucleotides read TGTGCCAGCAGCCTTATTGCGGACGCCGGGGAGCTGTTTTTT.

CDR3 nucleotide sequence: TGTGCCAGCAGCTCCAACCCCGGGACAGGGGGACTGTGGAACCACCAGCATTTT. This translates into CASSSNPGTGGLWNHQHF. The V gene is TRBV7-9, the J gene TRBJ1-5; 11 positions match TRBD1. The CDR3 spans 18 residues. The junction had 20 bases not matched to a gene; V was cut back by 4 bases and J by 12 bases. CDR1 SEHNR and CDR2 FQNEAQ come from the germline V gene (reference sequence). Variable domain in full (rest from reference TRBV7-9 and TRBJ1-5): DTGVSQNPRHKITKRGQNVTFRCDPISEHNRLYWYRQTLGQGPEFLTYFQNEAQLEKSRLLSDRFSAERPKGSFSTLEIQRTEQGDSAMYLCASSSNPGTGGLWNHQHFGDGTRLSIL.

The chain recombines TRBV20-1 with TRBJ1-2; possibly TRBD1 for D (6 bases). The CDR3 length is 14 residues. V was pared by 2 bases and J by 2 bases, with 12 bases between. Looked up from germline, CDR1 is DFQATT and CDR2 is SNEGSKA (reference sequence). The CDR3 region is CSARLTGRNYGYTF. CDR3 sequence (DNA): TGCAGTGCTAGACTAACAGGGCGAAACTATGGCTACACCTTC.

This clonotype was picked up many times. The chain combines TRBV6-1 with TRBJ1-6; perhaps TRBD1 as D (5 bases). V was pared by 9 bases and J by 7 bases, with 19 bases between. The CDR3 sequence is 15 residues long. Germline V gives CDR1 MNHNS, CDR2 SASEGT. The DNA of the CDR3 is TGTGCCAGTTGCCCCGATGGGGCTGGGAATTCACCCCTCCACTTT. It translates to CASCPDGAGNSPLHF.

This clonotype was seen a single time. The chain combines TRBV20-1 with TRBJ2-2; possible D gene TRBD1, 6 bases. Germline-derived CDR1 and CDR2 are DFQATT and SNEGSKA (reference sequence). Trimming took 6 bases from V and 5 from J, leaving 13 bases between them. The CDR3 consists of 13 residues. CDR3 coding DNA: TGCAGTGCACCTGGACAGCGAACCGGGGAGCTGTTTTTT. It is translated as CSAPGQRTGELFF.

This clonotype was counted ten times or more. The chain's CDR3 is CASSLRVGGHPPITDTQYF. The CDR3 nucleotides read TGTGCCAGCAGCCTTAGGGTGGGGGGACACCCTCCGATCACAGATACGCAGTATTTT. The genes are TRBV7-2 and TRBJ2-3, with D perhaps TRBD1 or TRBD2 (6 bases each). This CDR3 contains 19 residues. The germline V gene has CDR1 SGHTA and CDR2 FQGNSA. V lost 5 bases to trimming and J lost 2 bases, with 26 bases between them.

The V gene is TRBV6-2 or TRBV6-3, the J gene TRBJ1-2; 7 positions agree with TRBD1. CDR1 is MNHEY, CDR2 SVGEGT, per germline. Losses at the gene ends were 6 bases for V and 2 bases for J; bases not matched to a gene: 6. The CDR3 runs to 14 residues. CDR3 sequence: CASSGQELNYGYTF. CDR3 nucleotide sequence: TGTGCCAGCAGCGGACAGGAACTCAACTATGGCTACACCTTC.

J is TRBJ1-5 and V is TRBV2; TRBD1 is a possible D gene (5 bases). The germline V gene has CDR1 SNHLY and CDR2 FYNNEI. The CDR3 has 14 amino acids. Trimming took off 6 bases at V and 5 bases at J, with 14 bases between the two ends. Here the CDR3 DNA reads TGTGCCAGCAGCTCGGGGGGGTTAGATCAGCCCCAGCATTTT. Protein product: CASSSGGLDQPQHF. The full variable domain, its missing parts supplied by reference TRBV2 and TRBJ1-5, is EPEVTQTPSHQVTQMGQEVILRCVPISNHLYFYWYRQILGQKVEFLVSFYNNEISEKSEIFDDQFSVERPDGSNFTLKIRSTKLEDSAMYFCASSSGGLDQPQHFGDGTRLSIL.

V usage is TRBV11-2 and J usage is TRBJ2-7, with D possibly being TRBD1 (8 bases). Germline CDR1 SGHAT, CDR2 FQNNGV. CDR3 length: 13 residues. V shed 5 bases and J shed 4 bases, with 12 bases lying between them. The CDR3 nucleotides are TGTGCCAGCAGCACAGGGGGGGGGTACGAGCAGTACTTC. Protein sequence: CASSTGGGYEQYF.

This chain connects TRBV27 to TRBJ1-6; D ambiguous. Germline-derived CDR1 and CDR2 are MNHEY and SMNVEV (reference sequence). V lost 3 bases and J lost 7, with 7 bases in between. The CDR3 runs 13 residues. The CDR3 protein is CASSFGKNSPLHF. The CDR3 bases are TGTGCCAGCAGTTTTGGGAAGAATTCACCCCTCCACTTT.

The table lists this clonotype with many counts. The chain is built from TRBV6-5 and TRBJ1-1; a possible D gene is TRBD1 (5 bases). This CDR3 comprises 14 residues. Per the germline V gene, CDR1 is MNHEY and CDR2 is SVGAGI. The V gene lost 4 bases and the J gene lost 1 base, with 10 bases spanning the gap. CDR3 residues: CASSLTVGNTEAFF. The CDR3 coding sequence is TGTGCCAGCAGTTTGACAGTAGGGAACACTGAAGCTTTCTTT.

This clonotype was recorded once. The junction departs from germline at one end; a sequencing error may be responsible. The V call is TRBV7-2, the J call TRBJ1-2, with D hard to call. The CDR3 is made up of 16 amino acids. Germline V gene data show CDR1 as SGHTA and CDR2 as FQGNSA. The CDR3 region is CASSLGGRRVNYVYTF. The DNA for the CDR3 is TGTGCCAGCAGCTTAGGGGGTCGAAGGGTTAACTATGTCTACACCTTC.

The J gene is TRBJ1-5, the V gene TRBV6-8; tentatively, D is TRBD1 (6 bases). Per germline, CDR1 MNHGY and CDR2 SAAAGT. V was shortened by 5 bases and J by 2 bases, with 13 bases between the two germline ends. The CDR3 contains 15 residues. The CDR3 loop reads CASSTGLWGNQPQHF. The DNA for the CDR3 is TGTGCCAGCAGTACAGGGCTATGGGGCAATCAGCCCCAGCATTTT.

The rearrangement uses TRBV6-6 and TRBJ1-1, with 7 nucleotides matching TRBD1. Germline CDR1 and CDR2: MNHNY and SVGAGI (reference sequence). V trimming: 8 bases; J trimming: 6 bases; junction bases outside the gene matches: 12. There are 14 residues in the CDR3. CDR3 DNA: TGTGCCAGCCAAGAGGGGGCGGGATACTCTGAAGCTTTCTTT. The encoded protein is CASQEGAGYSEAFF.

This clonotype was recorded at least ten times. The rearrangement joins TRBV6-1 to TRBJ2-1, with a tentative D call TRBD1 (5 bases). Germline V CDR1 and CDR2: MNHNS, SASEGT. The V end was cut by 6 bases, the J end by 5 bases, with 20 bases between. The CDR3 is made up of 16 amino acids. CDR3 protein: CASRQVSGFSHNEQFF. The CDR3 DNA is TGTGCCAGCAGACAGGTCTCAGGGTTTTCCCACAATGAGCAGTTCTTC.

The rearrangement links TRBV2 to TRBJ1-1; TRBD1 agrees at 11 bases. V was clipped by 10 bases and J by 5 bases; unmatched bases: 15. The CDR3 length is 16 residues. Germline lookup yields CDR1 SNHLY and CDR2 FYNNEI. The CDR3 DNA reads TGTGCCACCCCGGGGGCCGGGACAGGGGGAGGTACTGAAGCTTTCTTT. Its translation is CATPGAGTGGGTEAFF.

This clonotype was seen many times. This sequence joins TRBV7-6 and TRBJ2-1; 11 positions match TRBD2. V was pared by 1 base and J by 3 bases, with 2 bases of the junction left unmatched. This CDR3 spans 16 amino acids. Germline lookup yields CDR1 SGHVS and CDR2 FNYEAQ. The CDR3: CASSLVSGGGYNEQFF. The CDR3 DNA reads TGTGCCAGCAGCTTAGTTAGCGGGGGGGGCTACAATGAGCAGTTCTTC.

The sample holds a few counts of this clonotype. Since a much larger clone is just one base distant, this may be a read error. The chain carries TRBV4-2 and TRBJ2-5, with 10 bases matching TRBD2. The CDR3 loop spans 14 amino acids. J gave up 4 bases and V 2 bases, and 1 base lay outside the gene matches. Germline CDR1 is LGHNA and CDR2 is YNFKEQ. The CDR3 loop reads CASSQTSGVETQYF. In nucleotides, the CDR3 is TGTGCCAGCAGCCAAACTAGCGGGGTAGAGACCCAGTACTTC.

J is TRBJ1-1 and V is TRBV5-4; D ambiguous. This CDR3 region has 15 residues. Germline values: CDR1 SGHNT, CDR2 YYREEE (reference sequence). V lost 4 bases, J lost 0 bases, and 13 bases lay in between. CDR3 region: CASSIRREVNTEAFF. In DNA form, the CDR3 reads TGTGCCAGCAGCATACGAAGGGAGGTGAACACTGAAGCTTTCTTT.

This clonotype came up a few times. The chain has TRBV2 and TRBJ2-1, with 11 bases aligning to TRBD2. Germline CDR1 is SNHLY and CDR2 is FYNNEI. The V and J ends lost 11 bases and 0 bases, in that order; junction bases with no gene match: 15. This CDR3 comprises 18 residues. CDR3 nucleotide sequence: TGTGCCTCCGAGCAACTAGCGGGGGATGTCCTCTCCTACAATGAGCAGTTCTTC. Its protein is CASEQLAGDVLSYNEQFF.

The chain is built from TRBV11-2 and TRBJ2-1; possible D gene TRBD1, 6 bases. CDR3 length: 16 amino acids. Trimming left V 1 base short and J 4 bases short, with 14 bases between. CDR1 is SGHAT and CDR2 is FQNNGV in the germline V gene. For the CDR3, the DNA is TGTGCCAGCAGCTTAGGGTACAGGGTGGAATACAATGAGCAGTTCTTC. It specifies CASSLGYRVEYNEQFF.